The clone carrying this T cell receptor beta chain turned up a few times. What it binds is not known. The data were obtained in a study of identical twins. The CDR3 has 14 residues. Trimming removed 0 bases at V and 15 bases at J, with 15 bases between. Germline lookup yields CDR1 SGHAT and CDR2 FQNNGV. TCRdb fed the 5' RACE reads into MiXCR, producing one record per CDR3 protein. Of about 690,000 distinct CDR3 sequences listed, 5.5% to 7.5% are singletons. Study-wide results and limits: High-abundance cord blood beta clonotypes had fewer insertions; memory repertoires showed none. Compared with unrelated sharing, twin-shared out-of-frame alpha sequences had more low-probability sequences.

The chain links TRBV11-2 to TRBJ1-6; D unclear. The origin of this receptor is a man aged 18-30 years in good health. Material for sequencing was naive T cells sorted from blood. CDR3 nucleotides: TGTGCCAGCAGCTTAGAGTCGGCGTCCTCCTACCTCCACTTT. This sequence encodes CASSLESASSYLHF.